One sample yielded the 4 T cell receptor beta chains listed below, sequenced in a study of blood T cell repertoires in COVID-19. TCRdb's table, derived via immunoSEQ multiplex PCR, lists solely in-frame clones and lacks some. The sample includes some 300,000 clones, 70% to 90% of them seen just once. The sequencing input was PBMCs or T cells enriched from blood (not recorded which). These receptors were taken from a woman in her thirties who had recovered from COVID-19.

The rearrangement links TRBV4-1 to TRBJ2-7; 8 bases agree with TRBD1. After removal of 0 bases from V and 2 bases from J, the junction contained 6 bases not matched to a gene. This CDR3 is built from 16 residues. Germline V gives CDR1 MGHRA, CDR2 YSYEKL. CDR3 in amino acids: CASSQEEGTGAYEQYF. The CDR3 bases are TGCGCCAGCAGCCAAGAAGAGGGGACAGGCGCCTACGAGCAGTACTTC.

J is TRBJ2-5 and V is TRBV28, with D possibly being TRBD2 (6 bases). There are 15 residues in the CDR3. The V end lost 6 bases, the J end lost 0 bases, and 14 bases lay between the germline ends. Germline values: CDR1 MDHEN, CDR2 SYDVKM. CDR3 sequence: CASSPPTSYQETQYF. The DNA for the CDR3 is TGTGCCAGCAGCCCCCCGACTAGTTACCAAGAGACCCAGTACTTC.

The chain uses TRBV5-1 and TRBJ2-7; 11 bases match TRBD2. The germline V gene encodes CDR1 SGHRS and CDR2 YFSETQ. The ends lost 1 base at V and 7 bases at J; junction bases unmatched: 7. The CDR3 has 15 residues. CDR3 coding DNA: TGCGCCAGCAGCTTGAGTAGCGGGGGGGCAAGGGAGCAGTACTTC. It yields the protein CASSLSSGGAREQYF.

The V gene is TRBV7-6, the J gene TRBJ1-4; weak D call: TRBD1 (5 bases). Per the germline V gene, CDR1 is SGHVS and CDR2 is FNYEAQ. Trimming took 2 bases from V and 4 from J, leaving 17 bases between them. CDR3 length equals 17 residues. The CDR3 loop is CASSLFPLQGVNEKLFF. The CDR3 region has the DNA TGTGCCAGCAGCTTATTCCCCTTGCAGGGCGTTAATGAAAAACTGTTTTTT.